The 7 T cell receptor beta chains listed next were all sequenced from one sample in a study of T cell clonality in common variable immunodeficiency. Generated by immunoSEQ multiplex PCR, the TCRdb table keeps only in-frame clones and is missing some. This sample carries about 37,000 clones, none of them present only once. The sample was peripheral blood mononuclear cells. The source of these receptors is a person aged 18 to 70 in good health.

Comments on this clone: The read terminates 3 residues ahead of where the CDR3 ends, so the germline J gene completes it. The rearrangement uses TRBV18 and TRBJ1-5; TRBD1 aligns across 7 bases. V lost 4 bases, J lost 6 bases, and 9 bases stayed unmatched. Germline lookup yields CDR1 KGHSH and CDR2 LQKENI. The CDR3 length is 15 residues. This CDR3 reads CASSHATGTGQPQHF. CDR3 DNA, as far as it was read: TGTGCCAGCTCACACGCGACAGGGACGGGTCAGCCC.

Ten or more counts support this clone. The sequenced fragment ends 3 residues before the CDR3 boundary, so the rest is inferred from the germline J gene. The V and J genes are TRBV6-1 and TRBJ2-7; 7 bases are a match to TRBD1. The CDR3 consists of 15 residues. The ends lost 4 bases at V and 3 bases at J; junction bases unmatched: 9. In germline, CDR1 is MNHNS, CDR2 SASEGT. CDR3 protein: CASSATDRVVYEQYF. Incomplete CDR3 DNA: TGTGCCAGCAGTGCTACCGACAGGGTGGTCTACGAG.

This clone was seen repeatedly, ten times or more. The missing CDR3 end, 3 residues past where the read stops, is filled in from the germline J gene. The chain has TRBV20-1 and TRBJ1-1; a weak D match, TRBD1 (6 bases). This CDR3 has 14 amino acids. V shed 0 bases and J shed 2 bases, with 10 bases lying between them. Germline V gene lookup returns CDR1 DFQATT and CDR2 SNEGSKA (reference sequence). The CDR3 bases that were read are TGCAGTGCTAGAGACCAGGGGTTAAACACTGAA. As protein: CSARDQGLNTE. The whole CDR3 is CSARDQGLNTEAFF.

In its sample, this clone was seen many times. The read ends 3 residues shy of where the CDR3 ends; the end is completed using the germline J gene. The genes are TRBV7-3 and TRBJ2-6; TRBD1 matches 9 bases. The CDR3 has 22 residues. CDR1 is SGHTA and CDR2 is FQGTGA in the germline V gene. V was pared by 1 base and J by 0 bases, with 16 bases of the junction left unmatched. The CDR3 DNA, read in part, is TGTGCCAGCAGCTTAAAAAAGTTCGTACAGGGGGCGCCCCGCTCTGGGGCCAACGTC. This sequence encodes CASSLKKFVQGAPRSGANV. The full-length CDR3 reads as CASSLKKFVQGAPRSGANVLTF. The whole variable domain, remainder taken from reference TRBV7-3 and TRBJ2-6, is GAGVSQTPSNKVTEKGKYVELRCDPISGHTALYWYRQSLGQGPEFLIYFQGTGAADDSGLPNDRFFAVRPEGSVSTLKIQRTERGDSAVYLCASSLKKFVQGAPRSGANVLTFGAGSRLTVL.

This clone has ten or more counts. Read data end 3 residues before the CDR3 end; the end is taken from the germline J gene. The chain combines TRBV20-1 with TRBJ2-1; 10 bases align to TRBD1. The CDR3 totals 15 residues. The germline V gene encodes CDR1 DFQATT and CDR2 SNEGSKA (reference sequence). Losses at the gene ends were 3 bases for V and 3 bases for J; bases not matched to a gene: 5. The part of the CDR3 DNA that was read is TGCAGTGCTAGCGCTGGACAGGGGGGCTACAATGAG. This codes for CSASAGQGGYNE. The whole CDR3 reads CSASAGQGGYNEQFF.

This clone was counted at least ten times. CDR3 bases read: TGTGCCAGTAGTATAGAACCGGGGACTAGAAGCACAGATACG. Amino acid sequence: CASSIEPGTRSTDT. The complete CDR3 protein is CASSIEPGTRSTDTQYF. The chain joins TRBV19 to TRBJ2-3; 8 nucleotides align to TRBD2. The CDR3 goes on 3 residues after the read ends, and that part is filled in from the germline J gene. The CDR3 has 17 residues. The V segment lost 0 bases and the J segment 0 bases; nucleotides outside the gene matches: 5. CDR1 is LNHDA, CDR2 SQIVND, per germline (reference sequence). Supplemented by reference TRBV19 and TRBJ2-3, the full variable domain reads DGGITQSPKYLFRKEGQNVTLSCEQNLNHDAMYWYRQDPGQGLRLIYYSQIVNDFQKGDIAEGYSVSREKKESFPLTVTSAQKNPTAFYLCASSIEPGTRSTDTQYFGPGTRLTVL.

In this sample, this clone turned up many times. The CDR3 end lies 3 residues beyond the end of the read and is filled in from the germline J gene. This chain joins TRBV12-3 or TRBV12-4 and TRBJ2-1, with 7 bases that match TRBD2. Trimming cost V 3 bases and J 4 bases; bases outside gene matches: 6. The CDR3 contains 15 residues. The CDR3 here is CASSFGLDRYNEQFF. The sequenced part of the CDR3 DNA is TGTGCCAGCAGTTTTGGACTAGATCGGTACAATGAG.